This TCR beta chain was retrieved from a study of Graves' ophthalmopathy and Graves' hyperthyroidism. This clonotype was observed at least ten times. The antigen remains unidentified. The authors amplified TCR beta CDR3 regions, and they did so from RNA transcripts for repertoire sequencing. Second-round multiplex PCR came after first-round RT-PCR with HTBI primers. MiXCR, run by TCRdb on the multiplex PCR reads, gives a single entry per CDR3 protein. The sample lists about 620,000 distinct CDR3 sequences; about 20% were seen once. Study outcomes and limitations: In blood, most expanded thyroid clonotypes above 0.001 frequency were also detected. With around 65% sensitivity and approximately 72% specificity, the model predicted ophthalmopathy progression.

Researchers classed hyperthyroidism as stable given no ophthalmopathy within 18 months of follow-up. It was from 9.5 to 10 ml of fresh peripheral blood that the PBMCs came. V lost 2 bases, J lost 7 bases, and 21 bases lay in between. In germline, CDR1 is SGHAT, CDR2 FQNNGV. The CDR3 is 16 amino acids. The chain carries TRBV11-2 and TRBJ2-7; no reliable D call. This sequence was found in a woman younger than 30 with stable Graves' hyperthyroidism. Some clones in this sample may be carry-over from other donors' samples. The specimen sequenced was peripheral blood. CDR3 DNA sequence: TGTGCCAGCAGCTTAAGTCTACAGTACGATAAATCGGAGCAGTACTTC. It translates to CASSLSLQYDKSEQYF.